The 3 T cell receptor beta chains presented below share a single source sample, sequenced in a study of T cell responses to AZD1222 COVID-19 vaccine. The protocol was immunoSEQ multiplex PCR, while the TCRdb copy is restricted to in-frame clones and leaves out a portion. This table has 150,000 to 200,000 clones, just over 90% appearing once. The source was peripheral blood, collected 28 days after the second AZD1222 dose. The receptors stem from an adult who received the AZD1222 COVID-19 vaccine.

The CDR3 DNA sequence: TGTGCCAGCTCTCAGGGGAGGGAGAATCAGCCCCAGCATTTT. Protein product: CASSQGRENQPQHF. The rearrangement joins TRBV6-6 to TRBJ1-5; D perhaps matches TRBD1 (6 bases). The CDR3 consists of 14 residues. V lost 8 bases and J 4 bases, leaving 15 bases between the germline ends. In germline, CDR1 is MNHNY, CDR2 SVGAGI (reference sequence).

This chain joins TRBV9 and TRBJ2-1, with 12 bases identical to TRBD2. CDR3 length: 18 amino acids. V lost 2 bases to trimming and J lost 8 bases; unmatched junction nucleotides: 14. Germline CDR1 is SGDLS and CDR2 is YYNGEE. The CDR3 reads CASSVSASGGAMWHEQFF. DNA for the CDR3: TGTGCCAGCAGCGTCTCCGCTAGCGGGGGGGCTATGTGGCATGAGCAGTTCTTC.

The rearrangement uses TRBV6-5 and TRBJ2-2, with D perhaps matching TRBD2 (6 bases). In germline, CDR1 is MNHEY, CDR2 SVGAGI. The CDR3 is 13 residues long. V was clipped by 7 bases and J by 8 bases, with 14 bases between them. CDR3 sequence: CASIGPGVGELFF. CDR3 bases: TGTGCCAGCATTGGACCGGGGGTAGGGGAGCTGTTTTTT.